Below, 26 T cell receptor beta chains from the same sample are listed, as sequenced in a study of regulatory T cells in long-lasting Graves disease (dated by TCRdb to the early 2020s). The library was prepared using multiplex PCR. The sequencer was an Illumina HiSeq 4000. To build TCR beta libraries, CDR3 regions were amplified by Arm-PCR using iRepertoire HTBI primers. TCRdb reran the public reads through fastp at Q25 and MiXCR, keeping productive beta chains. Duplicate CDR3 protein sequences are folded into a single record with the most common DNA and genes. The sample table shows fewer than 550,000 distinct CDR3 sequences, and 16% are seen once. About 25% of the sample goes to the ten largest clones. This specimen's time point label, per the study, means: newly diagnosed GD, antithyroid drugs for less than 3 months. RNA was extracted from PBMCs in TRIzol for both TCR sequencing and RNA sequencing.

These data also featured in a second study, about T cells in Graves' hyperthyroidism and ophthalmopathy.

The sample here was peripheral blood mononuclear cells (PBMCs), taken at new diagnosis, from a patient treated with antithyroid drugs. All receptors derive from a woman in her late teens or twenties with Graves disease. Donor details come from another sample of the same person, matched by shared clones.

This chain links TRBV14 with TRBJ2-1; no clear D. V was clipped by 1 base and J by 7 bases, with 8 bases between them. The germline CDR1 and CDR2 sequences are SGHDN and FVKESK. The CDR3 has 13 residues. The chain's CDR3 is CASSQVLRNEQFF. The CDR3 DNA follows: TGTGCCAGCAGCCAAGTCCTGCGGAATGAGCAGTTCTTC. The variable domain in full, completed from reference TRBV14 and TRBJ2-1, reads EAGVTQFPSHSVIEKGQTVTLRCDPISGHDNLYWYRRVMGKEIKFLLHFVKESKQDESGMPNNRFLAERTGGTYSTLKVQPAELEDSGVYFCASSQVLRNEQFFGPGTRLTVL.

In its sample, this clonotype was seen a few times. A much larger clone differs by one base, so this may be a read error. The chain has TRBV20-1 and TRBJ1-1, with D possibly being TRBD1 (5 bases). The V gene lost 5 bases and the J gene lost 9 bases, with 16 bases spanning the gap. The germline CDR1 and CDR2 sequences are DFQATT and SNEGSKA (reference sequence). The CDR3 loop spans 12 amino acids. CDR3 in amino acids: CSAHLQGIQAFF. CDR3 nucleotide sequence: TGCAGTGCTCACCTTCAGGGAATTCAAGCTTTCTTT.

This clonotype came up many times. The chain carries TRBV4-3 and TRBJ1-1; no clear D gene. CDR1 and CDR2 (germline): LGHNA, YSLEER. CDR3 length: 15 residues. Trimming removed 2 bases from V and 0 bases from J, with 10 bases in between. CDR3 amino acids: CASSQSASMNTEAFF. CDR3 DNA: TGCGCCAGCAGCCAATCTGCCTCCATGAACACTGAAGCTTTCTTT.

In this sample, this clonotype turned up a few times. The chain uses TRBV12-3 or TRBV12-4 and TRBJ2-7; possible D gene TRBD2, 7 bases. The CDR3 totals 14 residues. Deletions cut 5 bases from V and 8 bases from J, with 19 bases between. In DNA form, the CDR3 reads TGTGCCAGCAGTCCCTTAGTAGGGAGGGGGAAGCAGTACTTC. Translated, it gives CASSPLVGRGKQYF.

This clonotype was detected ten times or more. This sequence joins TRBV27 and TRBJ2-5, with TRBD1 identical over 8 bases. Losses at the gene ends were 1 base for V and 5 bases for J; bases not matched to a gene: 6. Germline loops: CDR1 MNHEY, CDR2 SMNVEV (reference sequence). There are 15 residues in the CDR3. The CDR3 DNA sequence: TGTGCCAGCAGTTTATTCCCAGGGGGCTGGGAGACCCAGTACTTC. It is translated as CASSLFPGGWETQYF.

This clonotype was seen at least ten times. The chain uses TRBV28 and TRBJ2-3; 11 bases are shared with TRBD2. This CDR3 comprises 16 residues. Trimming removed 4 bases from V and 2 bases from J; junction bases left unmatched: 5. In germline, CDR1 is MDHEN, CDR2 SYDVKM. This CDR3 reads CASSSPTSGVTDTQYF. CDR3 in DNA: TGTGCCAGCAGTTCCCCGACTAGCGGGGTCACAGATACGCAGTATTTT.

Note on this clonotype: A much larger clonotype is one base distant, so this may be a read error. CDR3 sequence (DNA): TGTGCCAGCAGTTCCGGGACTAGCGTCTCCTACGAGCAGTACTTC. This gives the protein CASSSGTSVSYEQYF. This sequence joins TRBV27 and TRBJ2-7; the match to TRBD2 covers 10 bases. Per germline, CDR1 MNHEY and CDR2 SMNVEV (reference sequence). With V trimmed by 4 bases and J by 0 bases, 3 bases remained unmatched. This CDR3 spans 15 amino acids.

The table lists this clonotype with many counts. The CDR3 nucleotides read TGTGCCAGCAGTTTAACAAGGGAGGGTCTAGAGACCCAGTACTTC. This encodes CASSLTREGLETQYF. The rearrangement links TRBV27 to TRBJ2-5, with 7 nucleotides matching TRBD2. CDR3 length: 15 residues. With V trimmed by 2 bases and J by 4 bases, 7 bases remained unmatched. Germline CDR1 reads MNHEY; CDR2 reads SMNVEV (reference sequence).

This clonotype has ten or more counts. The chain employs TRBV18 and TRBJ1-1; D is ambiguous. CDR3 length: 15 amino acids. Trimming cost V 3 bases and J 3 bases, with 14 bases left between them. Germline lookup yields CDR1 KGHSH and CDR2 LQKENI. The CDR3 DNA is TGTGCCAGCTCACCCCCTGAGTGGGCCGACACTGAAGCTTTCTTT. Amino acids: CASSPPEWADTEAFF.

This chain uses TRBV20-1 with TRBJ2-7; 12 nucleotides match TRBD2. The CDR3 loop spans 16 amino acids. Germline-derived CDR1 and CDR2 are DFQATT and SNEGSKA (reference sequence). Germline trimming cut 1 base from V and 4 bases from J; bases unmatched to any gene: 8. CDR3 nucleotide sequence: TGCAGTGCTAGAGTCCCGACTAGCGGGGGTTTGTACGAGCAGTACTTC. It is translated as CSARVPTSGGLYEQYF.

This chain links TRBV4-2 with TRBJ1-5, with D hard to call. This CDR3 is 15 amino acids long. CDR1 and CDR2 from the germline V gene are LGHNA and YNFKEQ. V was shortened by 0 bases and J by 4 bases, with 10 bases between the two germline ends. This CDR3 reads CASSQESAGNQPQHF. CDR3 nucleotides: TGTGCCAGCAGCCAAGAAAGTGCTGGGAATCAGCCCCAGCATTTT.

This clonotype was recorded at least ten times. The chain couples TRBV28 to TRBJ2-7; D gene uncertain. Trimming took off 2 bases at V and 0 bases at J, with 17 bases between the two ends. From germline, CDR1 is MDHEN and CDR2 SYDVKM. There are 17 residues in the CDR3. CDR3 bases: TGTGCCAGCAGTTTAGGTAGCCTGGCAGCCCGCTCCTACGAGCAGTACTTC. Its translation is CASSLGSLAARSYEQYF. The full variable domain, with the rest looked up from reference TRBV28 and TRBJ2-7, is DVKVTQSSRYLVKRTGEKVFLECVQDMDHENMFWYRQDPGLGLRLIYFSYDVKMKEKGDIPEGYSVSREKKERFSLILESASTNQTSMYLCASSLGSLAARSYEQYFGPGTRLTVT.

This clonotype has just a few counts. The gene calls are TRBV7-2 and TRBJ2-3; unclear D gene. In germline, CDR1 is SGHTA, CDR2 FQGNSA. There are 12 residues in the CDR3. V was clipped by 8 bases and J by 5 bases, with 11 bases between them. CDR3 sequence: CASGVVLDTQYF. CDR3 in DNA: TGTGCCAGCGGGGTAGTGTTAGATACGCAGTATTTT.

This clonotype has a count of ten or more. The rearrangement joins TRBV12-3 or TRBV12-4 to TRBJ2-3, with 9 bases that match TRBD2. The CDR3 sequence is 16 residues long. V lost 5 bases and J lost 0; bases outside the gene matches: 6. The CDR3 region has the DNA TGTGCCAGCAGTACGGGACTAGCCTTTAGCACAGATACGCAGTATTTT. This translates into CASSTGLAFSTDTQYF.

This clonotype was seen more than once but under ten times. The chain has TRBV4-1 and TRBJ2-7; D uncertain. The V gene lost 0 bases and the J gene lost 2 bases, with 8 bases spanning the gap. The CDR3 is 14 residues long. In germline, CDR1 is MGHRA, CDR2 YSYEKL. The CDR3 region is CASSQDWGTYEQYF. The CDR3 coding sequence is TGCGCCAGCAGCCAAGATTGGGGTACCTACGAGCAGTACTTC.

The chain combines TRBV15 with TRBJ1-1; D remains unclear. The CDR3 sequence is 14 residues long. The V gene lost 1 base and the J gene lost 1 base, with 7 bases spanning the gap. Germline loops: CDR1 LNHNV, CDR2 YYDKDF (reference sequence). The CDR3 region has the DNA TGTGCCACCAGCAGAGTGAGATCGAACACTGAAGCTTTCTTT. Its translation is CATSRVRSNTEAFF.

This clonotype was observed many times. This sequence joins TRBV30 and TRBJ1-1; D may be TRBD1 (5 bases). Germline CDR1 is GTSNPN and CDR2 is SVGIG (reference sequence). V was clipped by 7 bases and J by 10 bases, with 13 bases between them. This CDR3 has 10 residues. The CDR3 loop reads CAFSGGVAFF. The CDR3 bases are TGTGCCTTCTCCGGGGGGGTAGCTTTCTTT.

This clonotype was counted ten times or more. This chain connects TRBV6-1 to TRBJ2-7; 12 nucleotides line up with TRBD2. The CDR3 extends over 15 amino acids. CDR1 and CDR2 from the germline V gene are MNHNS and SASEGT. The ends lost 7 bases at V and 2 bases at J; junction bases unmatched: 6. The CDR3 reads CASNQASGRAYEQYF. The CDR3, as DNA: TGTGCCAGCAACCAAGCTAGCGGGAGGGCCTACGAGCAGTACTTC.

The chain recombines TRBV6-1 with TRBJ1-2; unclear D gene. CDR1 MNHNS and CDR2 SASEGT come from the germline V gene. Trimming took off 8 bases at V and 5 bases at J, with 12 bases between the two ends. CDR3 length: 12 amino acids. In nucleotides, the CDR3 is TGTGCCAGCGGGAGACCACTTTATGGCTACACCTTC. This codes for CASGRPLYGYTF.

For this clonotype: This may arise from a read error, as a much more abundant clone is one base away. The rearrangement links TRBV12-3 or TRBV12-4 to TRBJ2-7, with TRBD2 matching 9 bases. Unmatched junction bases numbered 15, after V lost 5 bases and J lost 7 bases. The CDR3 loop spans 16 amino acids. The CDR3 coding sequence is TGTGCCAGCAGTGCTCTAGGTAGCGGGAGCTTAAATGAGCAGTACTTC. As protein: CASSALGSGSLNEQYF.

As concerns this clonotype: This may arise from a read error, as a much more abundant clone is one base away. The V call is TRBV29-1, the J call TRBJ2-3; D uncertain. The CDR3 consists of 14 residues. Germline CDR1 is SQVTM and CDR2 is ANQGSEA. V was trimmed by 1 base and J by 3 bases, leaving 11 bases between them. Here the CDR3 reads CSVEGRRRTDTQYF. For the CDR3, the DNA is TGCAGCGTTGAAGGTAGGAGAAGAACAGATACGCAGTATTTT.

Ten or more counts support this clonotype. The chain has TRBV20-1 and TRBJ2-7, with 12 bases identical to TRBD2. The J segment lost 4 bases and the V segment lost 1 base, leaving 8 bases of the junction unmatched. This CDR3 comprises 16 residues. Germline V gives CDR1 DFQATT, CDR2 SNEGSKA (reference sequence). Here the CDR3 DNA reads TGCAGTGCTAGAGGCCCCGGACTAGCGGGATATTACGAGCAGTACTTC. As protein: CSARGPGLAGYYEQYF.

V gene TRBV20-1 combines with J gene TRBJ2-7; 13 positions match TRBD2. Germline V lookup: CDR1 DFQATT, CDR2 SNEGSKA (reference sequence). This CDR3 is 16 amino acids long. V dropped 4 bases and J dropped 2; count of bases not matched to a gene: 8. CDR3 coding DNA: TGCAGTGCTACCGAGATACTAGCGGGAGGGCCCTACGAGCAGTACTTC. Amino acid sequence: CSATEILAGGPYEQYF.

The V and J genes are TRBV5-5 and TRBJ2-2, with D uncertain. This CDR3 spans 14 amino acids. V lost 2 bases and J 4 bases, leaving 9 bases between the germline ends. Germline V CDR1 and CDR2: SGHKS, YYEKEE (reference sequence). Here the CDR3 DNA reads TGTGCCAGCAGCTTACTATTGAGCACCGGGGAGCTGTTTTTT. Protein product: CASSLLLSTGELFF.

The sample holds many counts of this clonotype. The J gene is TRBJ1-6, the V gene TRBV10-3; D gene unclear. The CDR3 runs 13 residues. V lost 3 bases to trimming and J lost 8 bases, with 8 bases between them. CDR1 and CDR2 (germline): ENHRY, SYGVKD. The CDR3 loop reads CAISDGRDSPLHF. CDR3 bases: TGTGCCATCAGTGATGGAAGGGATTCACCCCTCCACTTT.

In DNA, the CDR3 is TGCAGCGTTGGAGGGGCCGGGGTAGCGGGAGCGGGGCCAGATACGCAGTATTTT. It specifies CSVGGAGVAGAGPDTQYF. This chain connects TRBV29-1 to TRBJ2-3; the match to TRBD2 covers 9 bases. Germline CDR1 and CDR2: SQVTM and ANQGSEA. Trimming took 4 bases from V and 4 from J; bases not matched to a gene: 18. The CDR3 has 18 residues.